This T cell receptor beta chain emerged from a study of T-cell reconstitution after alpha-beta-depleted transplantation in children. Notes on the study in general: Several hundred expanded graft clones reportedly gave rise to the alpha-beta T cells present about two months after transplant. Several patients had high TCRbeta diversity at day 60; it came from surviving recipient T cells and thymic progenitors. A year post-transplant, T-cell counts and diversity derived mostly from newly produced T cells.

Concerning this clonotype itself: What it binds is unknown.

Unique molecular identifiers were built into the TCRbeta library. From the PCR reads, TCRdb called clonotypes with MiXCR, one entry per CDR3 protein. This sample has some 830,000 distinct CDR3 sequences, with about 15% found just once. The CDR3 spans 15 residues. The V segment lost 5 bases and the J segment 2 bases; nucleotides outside the gene matches: 8. Germline V gene lookup returns CDR1 SQVTM and CDR2 ANQGSEA. This chain links TRBV29-1 with TRBJ2-2; 7 nucleotides align to TRBD1. The sequence was collected from a male patient younger than 18 who had a stem cell transplant for acute lymphoblastic leukemia, so the T cells may come from the graft donor. The source material was PBMCs, mostly from graft donor cells, sampled 360 days after TCRalphabeta/CD19-depleted stem cell transplant. CDR3: CSVMDRTLNTGELFF. CDR3 in DNA: TGCAGCGTTATGGACAGGACCCTTAACACCGGGGAGCTGTTTTTT.